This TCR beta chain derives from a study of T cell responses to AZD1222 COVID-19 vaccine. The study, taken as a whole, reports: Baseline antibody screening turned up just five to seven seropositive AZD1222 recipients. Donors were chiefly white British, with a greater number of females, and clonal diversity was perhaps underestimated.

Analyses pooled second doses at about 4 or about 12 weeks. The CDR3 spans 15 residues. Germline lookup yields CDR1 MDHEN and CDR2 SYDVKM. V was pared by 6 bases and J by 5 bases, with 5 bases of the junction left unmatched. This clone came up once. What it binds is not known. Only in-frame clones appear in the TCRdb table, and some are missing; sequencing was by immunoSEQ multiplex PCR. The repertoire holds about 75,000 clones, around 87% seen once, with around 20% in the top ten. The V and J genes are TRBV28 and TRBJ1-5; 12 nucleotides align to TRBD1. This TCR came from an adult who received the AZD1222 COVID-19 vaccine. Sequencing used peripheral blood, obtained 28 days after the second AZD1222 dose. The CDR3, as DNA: TGTGCCAGCAGACGGGACAGGGGGCGCGATCAGCCCCAGCATTTT. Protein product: CASRRDRGRDQPQHF.